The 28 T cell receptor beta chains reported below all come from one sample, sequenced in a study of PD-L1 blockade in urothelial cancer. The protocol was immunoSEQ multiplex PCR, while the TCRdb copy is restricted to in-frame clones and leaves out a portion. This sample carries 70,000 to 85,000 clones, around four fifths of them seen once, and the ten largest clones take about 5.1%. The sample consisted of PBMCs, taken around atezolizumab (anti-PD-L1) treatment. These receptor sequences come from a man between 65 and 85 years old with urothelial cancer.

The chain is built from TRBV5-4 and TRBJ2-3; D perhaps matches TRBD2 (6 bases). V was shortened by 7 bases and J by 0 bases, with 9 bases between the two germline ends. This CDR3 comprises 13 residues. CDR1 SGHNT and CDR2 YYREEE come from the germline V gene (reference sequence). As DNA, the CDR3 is TGTGCCAGCTCCGGGACTAGCACAGATACGCAGTATTTT. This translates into CASSGTSTDTQYF. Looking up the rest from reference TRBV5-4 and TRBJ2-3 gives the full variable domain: ETGVTQSPTHLIKTRGQQVTLRCSSQSGHNTVSWYQQALGQGPQFIFQYYREEENGRGNFPPRFSGLQFPNYSSELNVNALELDDSALYLCASSGTSTDTQYFGPGTRLTVL.

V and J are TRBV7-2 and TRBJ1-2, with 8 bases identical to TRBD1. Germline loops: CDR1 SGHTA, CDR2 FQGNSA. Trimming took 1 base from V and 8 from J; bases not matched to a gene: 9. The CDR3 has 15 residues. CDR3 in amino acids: CASSLDRGSLRGYTF. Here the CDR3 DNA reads TGTGCCAGCAGCTTAGACAGGGGGTCGTTGCGGGGCTACACCTTC.

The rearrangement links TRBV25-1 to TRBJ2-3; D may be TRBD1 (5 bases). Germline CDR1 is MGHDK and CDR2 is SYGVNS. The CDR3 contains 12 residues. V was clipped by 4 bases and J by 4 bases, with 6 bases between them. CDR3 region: CASSAGPDTQYF. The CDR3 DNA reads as TGTGCCAGCAGTGCAGGGCCAGATACGCAGTATTTT.

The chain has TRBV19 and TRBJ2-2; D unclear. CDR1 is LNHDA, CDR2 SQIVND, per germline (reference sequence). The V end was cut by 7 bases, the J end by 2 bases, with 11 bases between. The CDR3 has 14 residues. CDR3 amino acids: CASKSGQNTGELFF. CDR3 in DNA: TGTGCCAGTAAATCGGGTCAAAACACCGGGGAGCTGTTTTTT.

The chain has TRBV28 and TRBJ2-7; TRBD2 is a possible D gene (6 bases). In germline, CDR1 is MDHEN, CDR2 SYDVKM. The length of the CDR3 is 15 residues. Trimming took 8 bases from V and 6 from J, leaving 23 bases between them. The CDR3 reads CASAPTRPTGGEQYF. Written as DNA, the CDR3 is TGTGCCAGCGCCCCGACTAGACCTACGGGTGGCGAGCAGTACTTC.

CDR3 protein: CAISWGGQTQYF. CDR3 nucleotides: TGTGCCATCTCATGGGGGGGGCAGACCCAGTACTTC. The rearrangement joins TRBV28 to TRBJ2-5; TRBD2 is a possible D gene (7 bases). The V and J ends lost 10 bases and 6 bases respectively, with 15 bases between them. The CDR3 covers 12 residues. CDR1 is MDHEN, CDR2 SYDVKM, per germline.

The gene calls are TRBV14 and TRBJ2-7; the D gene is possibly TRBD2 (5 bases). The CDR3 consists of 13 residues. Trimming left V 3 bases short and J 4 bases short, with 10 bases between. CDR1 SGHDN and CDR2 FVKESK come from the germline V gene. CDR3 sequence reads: CASSHFTGYEQYF. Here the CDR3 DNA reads TGTGCCAGCAGCCACTTCACGGGATACGAGCAGTACTTC.

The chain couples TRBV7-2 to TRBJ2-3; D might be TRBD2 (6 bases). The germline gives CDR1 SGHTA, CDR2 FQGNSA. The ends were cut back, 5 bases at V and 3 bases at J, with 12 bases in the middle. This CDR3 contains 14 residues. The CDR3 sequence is CASSAYSGTDTQYF. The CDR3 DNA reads TGTGCCAGCAGCGCCTACAGCGGGACAGATACGCAGTATTTT.

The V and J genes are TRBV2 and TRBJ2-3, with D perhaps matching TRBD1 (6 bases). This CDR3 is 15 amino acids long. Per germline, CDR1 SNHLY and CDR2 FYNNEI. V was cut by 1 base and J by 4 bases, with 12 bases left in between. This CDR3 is CASSEGAGVSDTQYF. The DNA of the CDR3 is TGTGCCAGCAGTGAAGGGGCAGGGGTATCAGATACGCAGTATTTT.

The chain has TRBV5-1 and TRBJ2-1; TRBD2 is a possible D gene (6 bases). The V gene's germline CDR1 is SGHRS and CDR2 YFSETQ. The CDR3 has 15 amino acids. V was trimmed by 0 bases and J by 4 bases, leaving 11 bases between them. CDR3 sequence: CASSLDGGTYNEQFF. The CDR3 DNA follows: TGCGCCAGCAGCTTGGATGGAGGGACGTACAATGAGCAGTTCTTC. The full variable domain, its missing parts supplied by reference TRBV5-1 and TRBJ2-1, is KAGVTQTPRYLIKTRGQQVTLSCSPISGHRSVSWYQQTPGQGLQFLFEYFSETQRNKGNFPGRFSGRQFSNSRSEMNVSTLELGDSALYLCASSLDGGTYNEQFFGPGTRLTVL.

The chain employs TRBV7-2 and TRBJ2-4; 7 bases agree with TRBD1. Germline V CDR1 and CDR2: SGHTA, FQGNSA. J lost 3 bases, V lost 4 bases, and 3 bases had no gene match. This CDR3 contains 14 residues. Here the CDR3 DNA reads TGTGCCAGCAGCTGGGGGACAGACAAAAACATTCAGTACTTC. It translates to CASSWGTDKNIQYF.

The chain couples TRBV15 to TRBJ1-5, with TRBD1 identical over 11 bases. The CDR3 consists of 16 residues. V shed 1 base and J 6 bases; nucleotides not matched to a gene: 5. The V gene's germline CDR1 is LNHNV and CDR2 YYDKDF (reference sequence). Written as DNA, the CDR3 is TGTGCCACCAGCAGAGGGACAGGGGGCGAAGGTCAGCCCCAGCATTTT. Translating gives CATSRGTGGEGQPQHF.

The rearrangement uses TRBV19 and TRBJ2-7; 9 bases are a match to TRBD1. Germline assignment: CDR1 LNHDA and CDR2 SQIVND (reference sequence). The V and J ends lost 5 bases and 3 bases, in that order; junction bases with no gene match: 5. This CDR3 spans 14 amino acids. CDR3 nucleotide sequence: TGTGCCAGTAGTTACAGGGGGCAACTCTACGAGCAGTACTTC. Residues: CASSYRGQLYEQYF.

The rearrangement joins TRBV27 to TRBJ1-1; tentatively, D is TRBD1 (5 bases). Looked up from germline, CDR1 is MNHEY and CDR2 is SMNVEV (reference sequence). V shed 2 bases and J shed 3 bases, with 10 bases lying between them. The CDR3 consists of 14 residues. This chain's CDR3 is CASSLRRADTEAFF. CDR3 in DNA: TGTGCCAGCAGTTTACGCAGGGCGGACACTGAAGCTTTCTTT.

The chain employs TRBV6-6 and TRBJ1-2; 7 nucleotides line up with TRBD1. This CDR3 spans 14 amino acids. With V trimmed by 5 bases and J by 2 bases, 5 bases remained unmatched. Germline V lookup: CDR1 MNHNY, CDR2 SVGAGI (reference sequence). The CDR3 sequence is CASSRTGSNYGYTF. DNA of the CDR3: TGTGCCAGCAGTCGGACAGGCTCGAACTATGGCTACACCTTC.

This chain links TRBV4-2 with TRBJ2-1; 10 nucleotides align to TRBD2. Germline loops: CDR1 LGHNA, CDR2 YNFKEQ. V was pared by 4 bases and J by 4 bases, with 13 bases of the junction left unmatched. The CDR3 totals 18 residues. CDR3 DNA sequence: TGTGCCAGCAGCCCCGGAGAAGCTAGCGGGGGTTCTTACAATGAGCAGTTCTTC. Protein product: CASSPGEASGGSYNEQFF.

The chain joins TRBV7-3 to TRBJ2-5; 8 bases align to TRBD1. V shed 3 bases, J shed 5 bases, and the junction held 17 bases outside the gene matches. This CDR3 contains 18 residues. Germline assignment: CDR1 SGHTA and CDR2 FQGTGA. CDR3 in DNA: TGTGCCAGCAGCTTGGAAGTTGGGACAGGCTCGCGTGTGGAGACCCAGTACTTC. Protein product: CASSLEVGTGSRVETQYF.

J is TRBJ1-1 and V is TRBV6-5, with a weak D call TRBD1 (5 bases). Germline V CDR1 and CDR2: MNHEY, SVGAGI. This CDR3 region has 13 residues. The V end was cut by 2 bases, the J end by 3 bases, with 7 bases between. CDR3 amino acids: CASSYTGDTEAFF. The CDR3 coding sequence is TGTGCCAGCAGTTACACGGGGGACACTGAAGCTTTCTTT.

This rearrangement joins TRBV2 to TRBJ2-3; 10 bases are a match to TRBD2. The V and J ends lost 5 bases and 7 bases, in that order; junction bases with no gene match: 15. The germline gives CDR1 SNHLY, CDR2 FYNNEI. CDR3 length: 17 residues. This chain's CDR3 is CASSPGRAGGPGNTQYF. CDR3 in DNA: TGTGCCAGCAGTCCAGGGCGAGCGGGAGGGCCGGGGAATACGCAGTATTTT.

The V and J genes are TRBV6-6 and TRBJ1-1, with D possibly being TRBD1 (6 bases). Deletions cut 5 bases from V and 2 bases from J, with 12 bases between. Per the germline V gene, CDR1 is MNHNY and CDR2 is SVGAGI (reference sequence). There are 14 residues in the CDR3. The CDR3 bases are TGTGCCAGCAGTCCGCCGGGGACAAACACTGAAGCTTTCTTT. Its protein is CASSPPGTNTEAFF.

The DNA for the CDR3 is TGCGCCAGCAACCAGCGGGAGGTAACAGATACGCAGTATTTT. This sequence encodes CASNQREVTDTQYF. The chain is built from TRBV5-1 and TRBJ2-3, with 9 bases identical to TRBD2. Germline loops: CDR1 SGHRS, CDR2 YFSETQ. The CDR3 is 14 amino acids. With V trimmed by 6 bases and J by 3 bases, 5 bases remained unmatched.

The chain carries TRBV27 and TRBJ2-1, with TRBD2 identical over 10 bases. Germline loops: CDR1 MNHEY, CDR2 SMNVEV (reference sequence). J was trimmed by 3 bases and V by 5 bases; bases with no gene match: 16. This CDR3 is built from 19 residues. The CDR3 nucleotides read TGTGCCAGCAGTCGCCTAGCGGGAGACGATGCCCTTTTCTACAATGAGCAGTTCTTC. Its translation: CASSRLAGDDALFYNEQFF.

The CDR3 loop reads CASSFGTLTDTQYF. In DNA, the CDR3 is TGTGCCAGCAGCTTCGGGACTCTCACAGATACGCAGTATTTT. V and J are TRBV5-6 and TRBJ2-3; the D gene is possibly TRBD2 (6 bases). Trimming shortened V by 2 bases and J by 2 bases, and 9 bases separated the two germline ends. The CDR3 is made up of 14 amino acids. Per the germline V gene, CDR1 is SGHDT and CDR2 is YYEEEE. The variable domain in full, completed from reference TRBV5-6 and TRBJ2-3, reads DAGVTQSPTHLIKTRGQQVTLRCSPKSGHDTVSWYQQALGQGPQFIFQYYEEEERQRGNFPDRFSGHQFPNYSSELNVNALLLGDSALYLCASSFGTLTDTQYFGPGTRLTVL.

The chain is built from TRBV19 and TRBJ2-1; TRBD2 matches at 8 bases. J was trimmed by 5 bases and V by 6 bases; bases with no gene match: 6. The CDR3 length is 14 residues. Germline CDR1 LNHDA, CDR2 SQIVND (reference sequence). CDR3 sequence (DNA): TGTGCCAGTAGCACTAGCGGAGGAGACAATGAGCAGTTCTTC. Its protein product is CASSTSGGDNEQFF.

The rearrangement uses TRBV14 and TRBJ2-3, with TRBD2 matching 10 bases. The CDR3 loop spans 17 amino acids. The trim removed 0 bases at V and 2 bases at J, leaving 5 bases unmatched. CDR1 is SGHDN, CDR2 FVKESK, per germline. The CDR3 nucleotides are TGTGCCAGCAGCCAAGACTGGGGACTAGCGTCCACAGATACGCAGTATTTT. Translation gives CASSQDWGLASTDTQYF.

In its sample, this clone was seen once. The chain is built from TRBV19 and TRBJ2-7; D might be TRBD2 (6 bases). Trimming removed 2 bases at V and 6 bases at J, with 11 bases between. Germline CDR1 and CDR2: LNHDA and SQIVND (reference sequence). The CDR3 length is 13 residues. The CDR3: CASSIFGGAEQYF. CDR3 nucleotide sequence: TGTGCCAGTAGTATATTTGGCGGGGCCGAGCAGTACTTC.

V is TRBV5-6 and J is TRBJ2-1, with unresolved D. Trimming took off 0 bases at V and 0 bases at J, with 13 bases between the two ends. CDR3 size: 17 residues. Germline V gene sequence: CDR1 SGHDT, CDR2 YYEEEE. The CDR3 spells CASSLGATPSSYNEQFF. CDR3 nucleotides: TGTGCCAGCAGCTTGGGTGCAACCCCCAGCTCCTACAATGAGCAGTTCTTC.

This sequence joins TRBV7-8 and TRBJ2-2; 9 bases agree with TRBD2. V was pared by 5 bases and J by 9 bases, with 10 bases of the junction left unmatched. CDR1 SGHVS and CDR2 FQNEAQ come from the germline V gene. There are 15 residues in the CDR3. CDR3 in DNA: TGTGCCAGCAGCAAGTGGACTAGCGTCGGGTGGGAGCTGTTTTTT. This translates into CASSKWTSVGWELFF. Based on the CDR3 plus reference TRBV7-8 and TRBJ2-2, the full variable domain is GAGVSQSPRYKVAKRGQDVALRCDPISGHVSLFWYQQALGQGPEFLTYFQNEAQLDKSGLPSDRFFAERPEGSVSTLKIQRTQQEDSAVYLCASSKWTSVGWELFFGEGSRLTVL.